What follows are 10 T cell receptor beta chains derived from one specimen sequenced in a study of blood T cell repertoires in COVID-19. Profiled with immunoSEQ multiplex PCR; TCRdb holds only in-frame clones, not every one. This table has 25,000 to 35,000 clones, approximately 85% appearing once. The specimen sequenced was peripheral blood. The receptors stem from a human donor in a cohort sampled during active COVID-19.

J is TRBJ1-5 and V is TRBV18; D is ambiguous. This CDR3 spans 15 amino acids. V gave up 4 bases and J gave up 0 bases, with 10 bases separating them. CDR1 KGHSH and CDR2 LQKENI come from the germline V gene. The CDR3, as DNA: TGTGCCAGCTCACAGACACCCTATAGCAATCAGCCCCAGCATTTT. It translates to CASSQTPYSNQPQHF. Combining the CDR3 with reference TRBV18 and TRBJ1-5 gives the whole variable domain NAGVMQNPRHLVRRRGQEARLRCSPMKGHSHVYWYRQLPEEGLKFMVYLQKENIIDESGMPKERFSAEFPKEGPSILRIQQVVRGDSAAYFCASSQTPYSNQPQHFGDGTRLSIL.

This rearrangement joins TRBV2 to TRBJ1-2; D gene unclear. Trimming removed 4 bases at V and 8 bases at J, with 11 bases between. The CDR3 is 12 amino acids. Germline V gives CDR1 SNHLY, CDR2 FYNNEI. The CDR3 region has the DNA TGTGCCAGCAGTGCCCAGGTATGGGGCTACACCTTC. Translating gives CASSAQVWGYTF.

This chain joins TRBV29-1 and TRBJ2-3; the D gene is possibly TRBD2 (5 bases). With 6 bases removed from V and 6 bases from J, the gap between germline ends came to 16 bases. CDR1 is SQVTM, CDR2 ANQGSEA, per germline. The CDR3 contains 13 residues. Here the CDR3 DNA reads TGCAGCGTCACCTCCGGGGAGCGCGATACGCAGTATTTT. Residues: CSVTSGERDTQYF.

This chain connects TRBV19 to TRBJ2-3; D gene ambiguous. Germline V gene lookup returns CDR1 LNHDA and CDR2 SQIVND (reference sequence). V lost 5 bases and J lost 2, with 11 bases in between. The CDR3 extends over 14 amino acids. The CDR3 spells CASSQTANTDTQYF. The CDR3 nucleotides are TGTGCCAGTAGTCAAACAGCCAACACAGATACGCAGTATTTT.

The chain combines TRBV3-1 (or the pseudogene TRBV3-2) with TRBJ2-1; the match to TRBD2 covers 8 bases. Germline-derived CDR1 and CDR2 are LGHDT and YNNKEL (reference sequence). This CDR3 contains 14 residues. The trim removed 6 bases at V and 8 bases at J, leaving 9 bases unmatched. The CDR3 here is CASRGTGGAYEQFF. DNA for the CDR3: TGTGCCAGCAGGGGTACCGGGGGGGCCTATGAGCAGTTCTTC.

The chain is built from TRBV7-2 and TRBJ2-2; the D gene is possibly TRBD2 (5 bases). CDR1 and CDR2 (germline): SGHTA, FQGNSA. V was cut by 1 base and J by 4 bases, with 19 bases left in between. CDR3 length: 18 amino acids. CDR3 coding DNA: TGTGCCAGCAGCTTAGTCTGGCCGGGATTTTCAGCCACCGGGGAGCTGTTTTTT. Amino acids: CASSLVWPGFSATGELFF.

The chain uses TRBV4-3 and TRBJ2-6, with D perhaps TRBD2 (5 bases). Germline V lookup: CDR1 LGHNA, CDR2 YSLEER. The CDR3 is made up of 17 amino acids. Trimming took off 1 base at V and 2 bases at J, with 12 bases between the two ends. The CDR3 region has the DNA TGCGCCAGCAGCCAAGTGGGAGACCTGGCTGGGGCCAACGTCCTGACTTTC. It specifies CASSQVGDLAGANVLTF.

This clone came up once. The genes are TRBV19 and TRBJ1-6; maybe TRBD1 (5 bases). The CDR3 extends over 14 amino acids. Trimming took 4 bases from V and 6 from J, leaving 10 bases between them. Germline V gene lookup returns CDR1 LNHDA and CDR2 SQIVND (reference sequence). The CDR3 sequence is CASSRNGGNSPLHF. The DNA for the CDR3 is TGTGCCAGTAGTAGAAACGGGGGTAATTCACCCCTCCACTTT.

The chain employs TRBV6-2 or TRBV6-3 and TRBJ1-1, with D possibly being TRBD1 (5 bases). The CDR3 runs to 13 residues. Germline CDR1 MNHEY, CDR2 SVGEGT. V lost 5 bases and J lost 0, with 7 bases in between. The CDR3 is CASSRQMNTEAFF. For the CDR3, the DNA is TGTGCCAGCAGTCGACAGATGAACACTGAAGCTTTCTTT.

This sequence joins TRBV7-3 and TRBJ1-6; D call uncertain. Germline V gene lookup returns CDR1 SGHTA and CDR2 FQGTGA. V lost 4 bases and J 9 bases, leaving 10 bases between the germline ends. This CDR3 spans 13 amino acids. CDR3 protein: CASSSNSGSPLHF. CDR3 sequence (DNA): TGTGCCAGCAGCTCCAACTCGGGTTCACCCCTCCACTTT.